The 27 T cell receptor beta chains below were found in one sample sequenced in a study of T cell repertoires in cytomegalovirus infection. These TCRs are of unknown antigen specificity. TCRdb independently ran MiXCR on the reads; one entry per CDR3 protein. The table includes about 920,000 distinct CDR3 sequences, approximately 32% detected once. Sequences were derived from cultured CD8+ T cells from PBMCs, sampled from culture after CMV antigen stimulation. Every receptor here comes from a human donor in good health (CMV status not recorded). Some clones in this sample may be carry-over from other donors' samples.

The CDR3 DNA follows: TGTGCCACCAGCAGAGTAGAGAGGAATGAGCAGTTCTTC. It codes for CATSRVERNEQFF. The V call is TRBV15, the J call TRBJ2-1; D unresolved. The CDR3 is made up of 13 amino acids. CDR1 is LNHNV, CDR2 YYDKDF, per germline (reference sequence). V was cut by 1 base and J by 7 bases, with 8 bases left in between.

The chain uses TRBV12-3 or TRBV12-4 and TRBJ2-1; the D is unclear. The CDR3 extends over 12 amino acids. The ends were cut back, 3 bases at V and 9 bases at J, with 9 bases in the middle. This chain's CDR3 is CASSFIAVEQFF. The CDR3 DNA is TGTGCCAGCAGTTTTATAGCCGTTGAGCAGTTCTTC.

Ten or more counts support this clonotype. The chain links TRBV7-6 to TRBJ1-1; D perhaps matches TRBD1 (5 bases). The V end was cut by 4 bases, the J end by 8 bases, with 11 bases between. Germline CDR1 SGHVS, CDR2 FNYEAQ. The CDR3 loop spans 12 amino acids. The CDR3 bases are TGTGCCAGCAGCTCAGGGAACGGGGAAGCTTTCTTT. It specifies CASSSGNGEAFF.

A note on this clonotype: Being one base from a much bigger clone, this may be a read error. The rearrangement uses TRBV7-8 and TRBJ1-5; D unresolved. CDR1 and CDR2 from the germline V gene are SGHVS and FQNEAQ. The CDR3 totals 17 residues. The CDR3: CANSFFTRGGRNQPQHF. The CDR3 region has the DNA TGTGCCAACAGCTTTTTCACACGGGGTGGCCGCAATCAGCCCCAGCATTTT.

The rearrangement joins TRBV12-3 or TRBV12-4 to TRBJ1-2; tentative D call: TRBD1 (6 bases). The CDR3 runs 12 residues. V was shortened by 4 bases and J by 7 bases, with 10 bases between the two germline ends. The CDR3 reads CASSWGRSGYTF. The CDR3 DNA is TGTGCCAGCAGTTGGGGGCGAAGTGGCTACACCTTC.

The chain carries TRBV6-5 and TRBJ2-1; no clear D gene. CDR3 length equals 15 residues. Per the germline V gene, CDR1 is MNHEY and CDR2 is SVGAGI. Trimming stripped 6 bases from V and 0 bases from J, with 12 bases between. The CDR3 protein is CASRADMSSYNEQFF. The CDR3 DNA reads TGTGCCAGCAGAGCTGACATGAGCTCCTACAATGAGCAGTTCTTC.

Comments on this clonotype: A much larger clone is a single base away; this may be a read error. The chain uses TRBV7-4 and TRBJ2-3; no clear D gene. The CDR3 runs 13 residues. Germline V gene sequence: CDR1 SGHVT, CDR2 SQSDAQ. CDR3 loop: CAGSLEPLDTQYF. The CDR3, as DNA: TGTGCCGGCAGCTTAGAGCCCCTCGATACGCAGTATTTT.

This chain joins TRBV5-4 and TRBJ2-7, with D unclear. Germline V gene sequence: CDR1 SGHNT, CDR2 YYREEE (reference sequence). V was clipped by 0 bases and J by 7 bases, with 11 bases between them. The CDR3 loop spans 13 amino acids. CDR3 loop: CASSLDPTWEQYF. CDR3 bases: TGTGCCAGCAGCTTGGACCCGACCTGGGAGCAGTACTTC.

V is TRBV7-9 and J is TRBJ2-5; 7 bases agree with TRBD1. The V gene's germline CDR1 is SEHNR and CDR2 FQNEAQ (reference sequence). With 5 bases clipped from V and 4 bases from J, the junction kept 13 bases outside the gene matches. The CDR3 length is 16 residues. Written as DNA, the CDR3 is TGTGCCAGCAGCCCGCGACAGGGTCCCTTTTTAGAGACCCAGTACTTC. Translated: CASSPRQGPFLETQYF.

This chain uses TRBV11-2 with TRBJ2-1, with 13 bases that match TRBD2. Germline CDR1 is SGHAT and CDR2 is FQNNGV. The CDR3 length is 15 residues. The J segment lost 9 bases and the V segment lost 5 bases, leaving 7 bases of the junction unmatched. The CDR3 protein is CASSQTSGGGSEQFF. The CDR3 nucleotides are TGTGCCAGCAGCCAAACTAGCGGGGGGGGTAGTGAGCAGTTCTTC.

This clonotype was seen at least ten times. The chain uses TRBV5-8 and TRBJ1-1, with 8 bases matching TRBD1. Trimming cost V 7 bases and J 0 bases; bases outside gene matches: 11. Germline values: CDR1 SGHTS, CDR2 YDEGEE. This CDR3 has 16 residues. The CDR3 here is CASQTGEFSMNTEAFF. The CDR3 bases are TGTGCCAGCCAGACAGGGGAGTTCTCCATGAACACTGAAGCTTTCTTT.

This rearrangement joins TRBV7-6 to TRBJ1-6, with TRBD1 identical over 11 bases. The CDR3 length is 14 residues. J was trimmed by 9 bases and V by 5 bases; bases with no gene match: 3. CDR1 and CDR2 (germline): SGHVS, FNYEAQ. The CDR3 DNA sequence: TGTGCCAGCAGCCGGGACAGGGGGGGTTCACCCCTCCACTTT. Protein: CASSRDRGGSPLHF.

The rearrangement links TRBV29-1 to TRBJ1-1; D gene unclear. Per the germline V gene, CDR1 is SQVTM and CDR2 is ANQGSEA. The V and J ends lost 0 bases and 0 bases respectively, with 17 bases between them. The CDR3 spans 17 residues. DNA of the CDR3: TGCAGCGTTGAAGACCCCAGATCGGCGGAAATGAACACTGAAGCTTTCTTT. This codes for CSVEDPRSAEMNTEAFF.

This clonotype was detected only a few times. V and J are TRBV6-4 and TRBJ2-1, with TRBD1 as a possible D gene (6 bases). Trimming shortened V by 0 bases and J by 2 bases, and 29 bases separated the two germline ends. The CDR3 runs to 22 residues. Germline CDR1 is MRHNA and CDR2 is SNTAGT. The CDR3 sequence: CASSDSGPDRSPRPTPYNEQFF. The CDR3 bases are TGTGCCAGCAGTGACTCTGGGCCCGACAGGTCCCCCAGGCCTACCCCCTACAATGAGCAGTTCTTC.

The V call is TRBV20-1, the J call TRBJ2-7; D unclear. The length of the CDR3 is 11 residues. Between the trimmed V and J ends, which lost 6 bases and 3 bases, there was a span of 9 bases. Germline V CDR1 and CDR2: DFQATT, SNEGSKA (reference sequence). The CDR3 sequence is CSADHSYEQYV. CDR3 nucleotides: TGCAGTGCAGATCACAGCTACGAGCAGTACGTC.

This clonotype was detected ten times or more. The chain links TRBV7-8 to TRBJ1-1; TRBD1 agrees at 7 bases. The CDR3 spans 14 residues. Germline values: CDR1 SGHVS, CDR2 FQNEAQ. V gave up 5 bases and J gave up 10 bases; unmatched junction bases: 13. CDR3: CASSVPLDREVAFF. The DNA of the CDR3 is TGTGCCAGCAGCGTCCCCCTCGACAGGGAAGTAGCTTTCTTT.

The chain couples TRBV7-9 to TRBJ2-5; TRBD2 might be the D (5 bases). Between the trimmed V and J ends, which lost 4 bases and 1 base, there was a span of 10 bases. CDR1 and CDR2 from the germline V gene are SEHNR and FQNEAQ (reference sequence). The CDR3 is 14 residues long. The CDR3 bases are TGTGCCAGCAGCTCCGGACTGATCCAAGAGACCCAGTACTTC. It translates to CASSSGLIQETQYF.

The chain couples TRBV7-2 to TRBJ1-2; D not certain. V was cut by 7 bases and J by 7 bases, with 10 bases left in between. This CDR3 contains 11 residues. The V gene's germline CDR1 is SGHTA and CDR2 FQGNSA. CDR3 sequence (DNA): TGTGCCAGCAACCTCCGGGGTGGCTACACCTTC. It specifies CASNLRGGYTF.

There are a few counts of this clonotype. The CDR3 region is CASSTGTGGRDGTGELFF. CDR3 nucleotides: TGTGCCAGCAGTACCGGGACAGGGGGACGGGATGGTACCGGGGAGCTGTTTTTT. The V and J genes are TRBV6-2 or TRBV6-3 and TRBJ2-2, with 11 bases identical to TRBD1. With V trimmed by 5 bases and J by 5 bases, 13 bases remained unmatched. Germline V gene data show CDR1 as MNHEY and CDR2 as SVGEGT. The length of the CDR3 is 18 residues.

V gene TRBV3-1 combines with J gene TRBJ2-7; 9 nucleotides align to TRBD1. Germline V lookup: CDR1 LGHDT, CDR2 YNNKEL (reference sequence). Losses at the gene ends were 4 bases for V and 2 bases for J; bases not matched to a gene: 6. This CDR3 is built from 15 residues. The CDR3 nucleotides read TGTGCCAGCAGCCCCACCGGGACAGGGACCTACGAGCAGTACTTC. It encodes CASSPTGTGTYEQYF.

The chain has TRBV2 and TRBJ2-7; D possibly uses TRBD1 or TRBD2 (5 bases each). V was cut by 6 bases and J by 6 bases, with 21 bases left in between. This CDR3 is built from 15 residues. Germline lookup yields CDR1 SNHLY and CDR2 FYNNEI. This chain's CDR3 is CASSKIRDGSLEQYF. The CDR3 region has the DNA TGTGCCAGCAGCAAAATCCGGGACGGTTCCCTCGAGCAGTACTTC.

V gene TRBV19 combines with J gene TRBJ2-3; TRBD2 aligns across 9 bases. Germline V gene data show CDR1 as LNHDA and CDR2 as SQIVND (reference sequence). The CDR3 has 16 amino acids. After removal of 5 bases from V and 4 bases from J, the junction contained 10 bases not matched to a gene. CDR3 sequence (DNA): TGTGCCAGTAGTCCCCTGGCTAGCGGGGAGGCAGATACGCAGTATTTT. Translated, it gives CASSPLASGEADTQYF.

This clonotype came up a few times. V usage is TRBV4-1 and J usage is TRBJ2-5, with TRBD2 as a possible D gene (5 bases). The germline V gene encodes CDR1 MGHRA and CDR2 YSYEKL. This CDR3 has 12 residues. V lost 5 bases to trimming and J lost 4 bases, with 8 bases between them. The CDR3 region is CASSGRGETQYF. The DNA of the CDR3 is TGCGCCAGCAGCGGACGGGGAGAGACCCAGTACTTC.

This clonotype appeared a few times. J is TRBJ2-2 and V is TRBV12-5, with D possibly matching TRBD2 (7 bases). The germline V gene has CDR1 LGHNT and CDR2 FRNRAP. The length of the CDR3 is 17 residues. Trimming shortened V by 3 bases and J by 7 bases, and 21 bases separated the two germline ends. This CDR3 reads CASGFHPDPGEGGELFF. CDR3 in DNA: TGTGCTAGTGGTTTCCACCCCGATCCAGGGGAGGGCGGGGAGCTGTTTTTT.

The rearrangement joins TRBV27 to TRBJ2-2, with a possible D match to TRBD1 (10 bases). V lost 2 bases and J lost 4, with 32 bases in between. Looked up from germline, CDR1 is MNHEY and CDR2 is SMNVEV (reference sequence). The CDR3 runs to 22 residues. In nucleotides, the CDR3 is TGTGCCAGCAGTTTACGCGGGGGGGACAGGGGCATGCCTGGTCGGGTCACCGGGGAGCTGTTTTTT. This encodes CASSLRGGDRGMPGRVTGELFF.

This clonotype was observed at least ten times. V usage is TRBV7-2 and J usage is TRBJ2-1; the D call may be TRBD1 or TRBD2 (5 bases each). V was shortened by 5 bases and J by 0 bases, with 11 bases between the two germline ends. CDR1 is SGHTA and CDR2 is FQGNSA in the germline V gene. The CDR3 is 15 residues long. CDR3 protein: CASSQTGTSYNEQFF. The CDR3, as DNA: TGTGCCAGCAGCCAGACTGGGACCTCCTACAATGAGCAGTTCTTC.

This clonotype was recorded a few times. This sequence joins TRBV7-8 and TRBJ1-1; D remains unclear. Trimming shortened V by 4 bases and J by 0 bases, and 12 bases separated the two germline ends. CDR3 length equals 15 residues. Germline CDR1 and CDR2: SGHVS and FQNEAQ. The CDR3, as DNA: TGTGCCAGCAGCTATTTTCCGCGGTTGAACACTGAAGCTTTCTTT. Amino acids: CASSYFPRLNTEAFF.